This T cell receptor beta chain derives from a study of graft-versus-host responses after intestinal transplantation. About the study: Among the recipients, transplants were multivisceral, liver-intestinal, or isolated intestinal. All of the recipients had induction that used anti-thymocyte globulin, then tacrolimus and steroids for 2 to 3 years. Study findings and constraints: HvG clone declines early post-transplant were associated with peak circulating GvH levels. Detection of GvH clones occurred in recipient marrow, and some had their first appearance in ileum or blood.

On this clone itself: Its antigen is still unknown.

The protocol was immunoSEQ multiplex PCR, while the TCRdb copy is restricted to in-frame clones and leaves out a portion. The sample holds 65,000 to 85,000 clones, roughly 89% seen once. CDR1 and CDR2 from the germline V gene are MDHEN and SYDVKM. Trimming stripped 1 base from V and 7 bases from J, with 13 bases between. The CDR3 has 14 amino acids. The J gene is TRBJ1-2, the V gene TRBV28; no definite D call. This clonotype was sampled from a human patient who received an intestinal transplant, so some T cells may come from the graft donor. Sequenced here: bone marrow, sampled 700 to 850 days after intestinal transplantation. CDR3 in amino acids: CASSLSRAVGGYTF. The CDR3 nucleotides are TGTGCCAGCAGTTTATCGCGGGCGGTTGGTGGCTACACCTTC.